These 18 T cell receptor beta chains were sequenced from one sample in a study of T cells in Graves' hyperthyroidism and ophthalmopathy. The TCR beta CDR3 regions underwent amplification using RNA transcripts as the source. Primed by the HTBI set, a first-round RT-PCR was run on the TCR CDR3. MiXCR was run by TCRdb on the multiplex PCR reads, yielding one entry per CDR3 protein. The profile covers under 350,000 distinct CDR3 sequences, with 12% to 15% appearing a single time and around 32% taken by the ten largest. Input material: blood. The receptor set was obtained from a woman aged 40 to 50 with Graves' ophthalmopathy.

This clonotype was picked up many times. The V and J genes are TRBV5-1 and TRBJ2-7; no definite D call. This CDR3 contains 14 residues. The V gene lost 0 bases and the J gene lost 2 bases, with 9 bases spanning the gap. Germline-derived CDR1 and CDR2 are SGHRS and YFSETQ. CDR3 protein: CASSLAVPPYEQYF. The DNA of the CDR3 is TGCGCCAGCAGCTTGGCAGTACCCCCCTACGAGCAGTACTTC.

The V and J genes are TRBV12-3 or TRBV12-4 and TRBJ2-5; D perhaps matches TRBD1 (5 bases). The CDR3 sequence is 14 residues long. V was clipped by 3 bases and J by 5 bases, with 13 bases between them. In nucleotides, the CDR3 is TGTGCCAGCAGTTTTTCAGGGCTGAAGGAGACCCAGTACTTC. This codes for CASSFSGLKETQYF.

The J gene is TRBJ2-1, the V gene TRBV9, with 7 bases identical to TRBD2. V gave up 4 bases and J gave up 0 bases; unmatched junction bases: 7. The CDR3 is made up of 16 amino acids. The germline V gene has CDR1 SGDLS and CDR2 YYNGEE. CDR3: CASSPTLAGSYNEQFF. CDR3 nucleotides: TGTGCCAGCAGCCCGACTTTAGCGGGCTCCTACAATGAGCAGTTCTTC.

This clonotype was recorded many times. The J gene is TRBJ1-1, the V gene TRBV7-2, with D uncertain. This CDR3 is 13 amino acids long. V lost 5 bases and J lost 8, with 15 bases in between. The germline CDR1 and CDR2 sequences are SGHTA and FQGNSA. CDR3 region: CASSKQTGYEAFF. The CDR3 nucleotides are TGTGCCAGCAGCAAACAAACCGGTTACGAAGCTTTCTTT.

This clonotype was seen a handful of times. CDR3 sequence reads: CASSYSIIAYDSYNEQFF. The CDR3 bases are TGTGCCAGCAGTTACTCGATTATCGCGTATGACTCCTACAATGAGCAGTTCTTC. The chain combines TRBV6-2 or TRBV6-3 with TRBJ2-1; no clear D gene. Between the trimmed V and J ends, which lost 0 bases and 0 bases, there was a span of 15 bases. Germline V gene data show CDR1 as MNHEY and CDR2 as SVGEGT. This CDR3 has 18 amino acids.

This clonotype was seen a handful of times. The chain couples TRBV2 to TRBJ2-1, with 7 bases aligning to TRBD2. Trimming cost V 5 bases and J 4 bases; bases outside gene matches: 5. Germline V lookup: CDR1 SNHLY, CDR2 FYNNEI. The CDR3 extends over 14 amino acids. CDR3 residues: CASSRLADYNEQFF. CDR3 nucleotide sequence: TGTGCCAGCAGTAGGCTAGCGGATTACAATGAGCAGTTCTTC.

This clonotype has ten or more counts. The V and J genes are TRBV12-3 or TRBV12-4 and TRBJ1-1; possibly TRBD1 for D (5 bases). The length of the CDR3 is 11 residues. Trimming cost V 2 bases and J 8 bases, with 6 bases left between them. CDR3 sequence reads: CASSLRGEAFF. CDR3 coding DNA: TGTGCCAGCAGTTTAAGGGGAGAAGCTTTCTTT.

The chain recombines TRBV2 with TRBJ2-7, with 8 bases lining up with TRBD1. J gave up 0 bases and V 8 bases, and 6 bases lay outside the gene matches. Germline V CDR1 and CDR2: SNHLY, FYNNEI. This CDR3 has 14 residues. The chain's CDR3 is CASGDRRSSYEQYF. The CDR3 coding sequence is TGTGCCAGCGGGGACAGGAGGAGCTCCTACGAGCAGTACTTC.

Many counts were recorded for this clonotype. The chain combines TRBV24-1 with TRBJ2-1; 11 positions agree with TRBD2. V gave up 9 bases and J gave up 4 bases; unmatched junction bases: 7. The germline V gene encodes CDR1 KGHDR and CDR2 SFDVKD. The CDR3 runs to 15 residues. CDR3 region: CATGTSGMMYNEQFF. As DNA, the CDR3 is TGTGCCACCGGGACTAGCGGAATGATGTACAATGAGCAGTTCTTC.

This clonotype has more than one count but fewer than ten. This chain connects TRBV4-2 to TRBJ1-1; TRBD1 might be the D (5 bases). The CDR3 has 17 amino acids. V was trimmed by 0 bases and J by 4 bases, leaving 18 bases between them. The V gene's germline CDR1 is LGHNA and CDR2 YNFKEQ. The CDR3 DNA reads TGTGCCAGCAGCCAAGAGGGGGGTGGAGTGGGCTCCACTGAAGCTTTCTTT. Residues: CASSQEGGGVGSTEAFF.

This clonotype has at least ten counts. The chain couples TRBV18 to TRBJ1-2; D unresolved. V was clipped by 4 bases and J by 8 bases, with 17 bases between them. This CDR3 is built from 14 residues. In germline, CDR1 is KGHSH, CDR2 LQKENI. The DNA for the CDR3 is TGTGCCAGCTCACTATGGATCCTTAGCTGGGGCTACACCTTC. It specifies CASSLWILSWGYTF.

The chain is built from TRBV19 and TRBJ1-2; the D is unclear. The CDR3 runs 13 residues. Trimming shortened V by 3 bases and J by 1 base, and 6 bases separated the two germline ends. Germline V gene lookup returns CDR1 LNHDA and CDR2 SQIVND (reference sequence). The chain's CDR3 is CASSMNNNYGYTF. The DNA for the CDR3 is TGTGCCAGTAGTATGAACAATAACTATGGCTACACCTTC.

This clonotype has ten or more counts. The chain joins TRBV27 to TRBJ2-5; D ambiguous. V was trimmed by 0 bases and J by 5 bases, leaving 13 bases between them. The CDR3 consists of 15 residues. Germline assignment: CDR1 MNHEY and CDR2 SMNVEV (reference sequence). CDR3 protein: CASSLSPLRQETQYF. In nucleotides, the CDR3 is TGTGCCAGCAGTTTATCCCCCCTCCGGCAGGAGACCCAGTACTTC.

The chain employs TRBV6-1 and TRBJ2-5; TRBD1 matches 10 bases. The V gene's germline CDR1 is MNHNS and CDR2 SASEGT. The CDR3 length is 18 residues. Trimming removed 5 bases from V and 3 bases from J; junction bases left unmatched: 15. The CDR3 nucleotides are TGTGCCAGCAGTTCCCCGGCCCGGTGGACAGGGGGTAAAGAGACCCAGTACTTC. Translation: CASSSPARWTGGKETQYF.

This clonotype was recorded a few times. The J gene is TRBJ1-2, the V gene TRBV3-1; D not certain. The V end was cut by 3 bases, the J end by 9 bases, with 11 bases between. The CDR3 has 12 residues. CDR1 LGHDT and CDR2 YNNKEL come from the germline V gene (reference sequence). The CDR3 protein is CASSHPPWSYTF. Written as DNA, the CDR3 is TGTGCCAGCAGCCATCCTCCTTGGAGCTACACCTTC.

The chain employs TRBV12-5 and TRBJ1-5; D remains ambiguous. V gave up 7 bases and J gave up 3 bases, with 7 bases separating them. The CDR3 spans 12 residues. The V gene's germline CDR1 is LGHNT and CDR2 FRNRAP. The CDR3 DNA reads TGTGCTAGTGCCAAGGACAATCAGCCCCAGCATTTT. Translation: CASAKDNQPQHF.

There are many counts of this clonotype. The CDR3 coding sequence is TGTGCCAGCAGTGAATTCGGAGGGGTGGCTGAAAAACTGTTTTTT. This encodes CASSEFGGVAEKLFF. The rearrangement uses TRBV2 and TRBJ1-4; D is possibly TRBD1 (5 bases). V lost 2 bases to trimming and J lost 7 bases, with 14 bases between them. This CDR3 region has 15 residues. The germline CDR1 and CDR2 sequences are SNHLY and FYNNEI.

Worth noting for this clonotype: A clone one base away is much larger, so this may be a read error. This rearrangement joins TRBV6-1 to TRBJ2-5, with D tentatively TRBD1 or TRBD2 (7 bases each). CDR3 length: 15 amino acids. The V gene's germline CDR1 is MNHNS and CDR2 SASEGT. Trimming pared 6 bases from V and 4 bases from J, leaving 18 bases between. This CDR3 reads CASSSITRGGETQYF. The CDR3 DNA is TGTGCCAGCAGCTCAATTACCAGGGGGGGAGAGACCCAGTACTTC.